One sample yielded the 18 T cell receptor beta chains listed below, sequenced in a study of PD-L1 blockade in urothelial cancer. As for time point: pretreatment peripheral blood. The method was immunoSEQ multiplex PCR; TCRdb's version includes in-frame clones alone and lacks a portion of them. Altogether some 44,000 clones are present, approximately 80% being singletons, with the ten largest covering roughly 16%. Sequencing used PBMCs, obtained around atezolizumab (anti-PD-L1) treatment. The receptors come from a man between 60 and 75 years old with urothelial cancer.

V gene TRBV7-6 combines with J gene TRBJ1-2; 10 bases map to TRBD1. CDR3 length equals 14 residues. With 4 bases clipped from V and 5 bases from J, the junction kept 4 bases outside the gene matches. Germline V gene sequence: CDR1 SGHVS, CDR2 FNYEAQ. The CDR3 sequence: CASSSGQGPYGYTF. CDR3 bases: TGTGCCAGCAGCTCGGGACAGGGGCCGTATGGCTACACCTTC.

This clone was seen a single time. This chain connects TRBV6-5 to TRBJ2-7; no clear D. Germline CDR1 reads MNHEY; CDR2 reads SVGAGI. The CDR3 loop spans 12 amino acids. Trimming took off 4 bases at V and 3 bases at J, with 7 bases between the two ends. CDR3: CASSFGDYEQYF. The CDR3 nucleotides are TGTGCCAGCAGTTTTGGAGACTACGAGCAGTACTTC.

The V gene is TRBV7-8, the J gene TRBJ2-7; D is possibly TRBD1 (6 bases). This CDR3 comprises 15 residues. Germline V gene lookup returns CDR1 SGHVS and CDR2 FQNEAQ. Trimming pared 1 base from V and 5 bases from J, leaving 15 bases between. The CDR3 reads CASSLGRGIVHEQYF. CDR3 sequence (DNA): TGTGCCAGCAGCTTAGGCAGGGGTATTGTTCACGAGCAGTACTTC.

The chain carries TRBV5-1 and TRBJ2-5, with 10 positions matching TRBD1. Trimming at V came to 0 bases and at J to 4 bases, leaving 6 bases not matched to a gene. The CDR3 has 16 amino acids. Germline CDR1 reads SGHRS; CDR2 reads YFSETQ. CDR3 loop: CASSLAGQGKGETQYF. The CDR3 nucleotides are TGCGCCAGCAGCTTGGCGGGACAGGGGAAAGGAGAGACCCAGTACTTC.

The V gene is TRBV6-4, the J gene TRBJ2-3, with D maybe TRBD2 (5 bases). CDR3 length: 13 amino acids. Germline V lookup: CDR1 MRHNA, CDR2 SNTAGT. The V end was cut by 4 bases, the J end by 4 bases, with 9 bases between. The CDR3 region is CASSVREADTQYF. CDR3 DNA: TGTGCCAGCAGTGTACGGGAAGCAGATACGCAGTATTTT.

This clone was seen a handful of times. CDR3 bases: TGCAGCGGGACCCTCGGGGGGGCCGAGCAGTACTTC. It specifies CSGTLGGAEQYF. V is TRBV29-1 and J is TRBJ2-7; 8 nucleotides agree with TRBD2. The CDR3 extends over 12 amino acids. Germline CDR1 is SQVTM and CDR2 is ANQGSEA. The trim removed 7 bases at V and 6 bases at J, leaving 8 bases unmatched.

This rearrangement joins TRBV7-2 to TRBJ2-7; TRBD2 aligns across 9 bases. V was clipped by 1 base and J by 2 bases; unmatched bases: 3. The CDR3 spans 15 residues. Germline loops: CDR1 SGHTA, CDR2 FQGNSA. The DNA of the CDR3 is TGTGCCAGCAGCTTAGGACTAGCGGCCCCCTACGAGCAGTACTTC. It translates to CASSLGLAAPYEQYF. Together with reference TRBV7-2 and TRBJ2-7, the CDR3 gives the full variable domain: GAGVSQSPSNKVTEKGKDVELRCDPISGHTALYWYRQSLGQGLEFLIYFQGNSAPDKSGLPSDRFSAERTGGSVSTLTIQRTQQEDSAVYLCASSLGLAAPYEQYFGPGTRLTVT.

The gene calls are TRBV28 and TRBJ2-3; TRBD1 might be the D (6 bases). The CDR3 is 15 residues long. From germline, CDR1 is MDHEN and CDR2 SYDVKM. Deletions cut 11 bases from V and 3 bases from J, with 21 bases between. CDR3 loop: CAHKGNREWTDTQYF. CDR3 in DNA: TGTGCCCACAAAGGAAACAGGGAGTGGACAGATACGCAGTATTTT. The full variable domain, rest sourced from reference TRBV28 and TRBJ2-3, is DVKVTQSSRYLVKRTGEKVFLECVQDMDHENMFWYRQDPGLGLRLIYFSYDVKMKEKGDIPEGYSVSREKKERFSLILESASTNQTSMYLCAHKGNREWTDTQYFGPGTRLTVL.

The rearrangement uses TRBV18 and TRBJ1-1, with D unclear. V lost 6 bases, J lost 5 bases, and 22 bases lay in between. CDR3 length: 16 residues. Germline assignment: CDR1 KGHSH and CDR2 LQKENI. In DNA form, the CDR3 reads TGTGCCAGCTCTCCTCTTGAGACTAGGGTGGGTACTGAAGCTTTCTTT. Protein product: CASSPLETRVGTEAFF.

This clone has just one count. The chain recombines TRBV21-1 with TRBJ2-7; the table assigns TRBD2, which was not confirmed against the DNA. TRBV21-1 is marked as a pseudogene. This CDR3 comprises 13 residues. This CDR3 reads CASSPHTGGEQYF. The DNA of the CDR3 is TGTGCCAGCAGCCCGCATACCGGGGGGGAGCAGTACTTC.

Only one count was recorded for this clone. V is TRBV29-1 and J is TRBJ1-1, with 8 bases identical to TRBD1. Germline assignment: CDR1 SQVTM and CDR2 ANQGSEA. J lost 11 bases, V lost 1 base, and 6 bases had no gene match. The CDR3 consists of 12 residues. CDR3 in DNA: TGCAGCGTTGAAGGGCAGGGGGCCGGTGCTTTCTTT. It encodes CSVEGQGAGAFF.

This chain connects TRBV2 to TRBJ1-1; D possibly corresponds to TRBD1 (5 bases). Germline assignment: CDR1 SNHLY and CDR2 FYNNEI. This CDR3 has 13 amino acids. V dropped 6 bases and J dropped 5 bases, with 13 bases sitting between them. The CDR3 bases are TGTGCCAGCAGCCCGGACGGGGGAACTGAAGCTTTCTTT. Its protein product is CASSPDGGTEAFF.

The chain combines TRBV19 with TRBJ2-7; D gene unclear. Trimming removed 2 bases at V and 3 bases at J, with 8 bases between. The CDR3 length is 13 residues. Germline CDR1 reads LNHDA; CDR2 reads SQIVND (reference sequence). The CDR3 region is CASSITIYYEQYF. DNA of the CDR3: TGTGCCAGTAGTATAACAATTTACTACGAGCAGTACTTC.

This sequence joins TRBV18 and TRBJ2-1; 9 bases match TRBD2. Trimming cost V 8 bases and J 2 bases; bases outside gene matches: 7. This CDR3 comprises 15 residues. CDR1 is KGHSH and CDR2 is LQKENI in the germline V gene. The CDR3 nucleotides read TGTGCCAGCGGACCGGGACTAGCCCCCTACAATGAGCAGTTCTTC. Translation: CASGPGLAPYNEQFF.

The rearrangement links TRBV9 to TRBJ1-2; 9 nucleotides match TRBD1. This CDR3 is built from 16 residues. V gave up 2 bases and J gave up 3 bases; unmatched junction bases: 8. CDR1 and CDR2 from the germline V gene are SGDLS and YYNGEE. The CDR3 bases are TGTGCCAGCAGCGTGGCAACCGGGACAGGGTACTATGGCTACACCTTC. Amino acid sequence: CASSVATGTGYYGYTF.

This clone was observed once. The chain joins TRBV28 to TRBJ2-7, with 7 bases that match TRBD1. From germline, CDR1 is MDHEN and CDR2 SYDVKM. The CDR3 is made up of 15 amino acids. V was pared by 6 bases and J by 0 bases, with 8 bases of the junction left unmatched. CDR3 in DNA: TGTGCCAGCAGCGGGGACAGATTATTCTCCTACGAGCAGTACTTC. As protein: CASSGDRLFSYEQYF.

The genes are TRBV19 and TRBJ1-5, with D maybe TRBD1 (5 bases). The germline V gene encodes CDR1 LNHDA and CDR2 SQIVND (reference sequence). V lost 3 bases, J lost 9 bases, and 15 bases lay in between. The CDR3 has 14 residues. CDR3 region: CASSIGRALPPQHF. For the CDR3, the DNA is TGTGCCAGTAGTATCGGCAGGGCCCTTCCGCCCCAGCATTTT. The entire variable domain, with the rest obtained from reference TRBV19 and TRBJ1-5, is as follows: DGGITQSPKYLFRKEGQNVTLSCEQNLNHDAMYWYRQDPGQGLRLIYYSQIVNDFQKGDIAEGYSVSREKKESFPLTVTSAQKNPTAFYLCASSIGRALPPQHFGDGTRLSIL.

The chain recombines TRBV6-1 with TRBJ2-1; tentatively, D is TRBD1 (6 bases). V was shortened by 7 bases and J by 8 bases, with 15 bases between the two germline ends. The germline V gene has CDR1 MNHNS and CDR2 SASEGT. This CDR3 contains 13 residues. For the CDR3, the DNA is TGTGCCAGCACCAGAAAGGGGGTGGATGAGCAGTTCTTC. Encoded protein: CASTRKGVDEQFF.